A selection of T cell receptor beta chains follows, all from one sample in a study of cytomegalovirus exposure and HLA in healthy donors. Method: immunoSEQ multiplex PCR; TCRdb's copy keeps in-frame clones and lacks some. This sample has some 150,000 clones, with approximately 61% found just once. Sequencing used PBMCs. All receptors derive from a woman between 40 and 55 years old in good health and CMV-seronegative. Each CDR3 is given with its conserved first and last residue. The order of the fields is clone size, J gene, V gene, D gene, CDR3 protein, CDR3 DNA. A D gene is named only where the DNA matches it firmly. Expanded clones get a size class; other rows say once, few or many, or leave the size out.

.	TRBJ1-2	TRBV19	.	CASTERVGGYTF	TGTGCCAGTACGGAACGGGTCGGAGGCTACACCTTC
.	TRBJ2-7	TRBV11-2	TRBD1	CASSLQGASPYEQYF	TGTGCCAGCAGCTTACAGGGGGCTTCCCCCTACGAGCAGTACTTC
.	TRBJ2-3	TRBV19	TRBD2	CASSIELGGGGTDTQYF	TGTGCCAGTAGTATAGAACTTGGCGGGGGTGGCACAGATACGCAGTATTTT
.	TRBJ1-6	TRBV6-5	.	CASSYQGVNSPLHF	TGTGCCAGCAGTTACCAAGGGGTTAATTCACCCCTCCACTTT
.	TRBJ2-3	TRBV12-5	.	CASGLDRARTDTQYF	TGTGCTAGTGGTTTGGACAGGGCTAGGACAGATACGCAGTATTTT
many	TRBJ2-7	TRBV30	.	CAWGQGSYEQYF	TGTGCCTGGGGTCAGGGCTCCTACGAGCAGTACTTC
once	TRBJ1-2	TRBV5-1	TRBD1	CASSSGGGYGYTF	TGCGCCAGCAGCTCAGGGGGCGGGTATGGCTACACCTTC
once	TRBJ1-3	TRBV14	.	CASSQRAGNTIYF	TGTGCCAGCAGCCAGAGGGCTGGAAACACCATATATTTT
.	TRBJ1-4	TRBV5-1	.	CASSSSGEKLFF	TGCGCCAGCAGCTCCTCAGGGGAAAAACTGTTTTTT
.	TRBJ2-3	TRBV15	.	CATSRVEGSDTQYF	TGTGCCACCAGCAGAGTTGAGGGATCGGATACGCAGTATTTT
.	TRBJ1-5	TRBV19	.	CASMEGNQPQHF	TGTGCCAGTATGGAGGGAAATCAGCCCCAGCATTTT
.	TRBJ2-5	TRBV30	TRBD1	CAWSVGQGAGETQYF	TGTGCCTGGAGTGTAGGACAGGGGGCTGGAGAGACCCAGTACTTC
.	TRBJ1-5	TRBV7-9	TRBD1	CASSSSQGGNQPQHF	TGTGCCAGCAGCTCTTCACAGGGGGGCAATCAGCCCCAGCATTTT
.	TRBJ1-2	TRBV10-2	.	CASSVRGSNYGYTF	TGCGCCAGCAGTGTAAGGGGCTCTAACTATGGCTACACCTTC
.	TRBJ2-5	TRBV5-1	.	CASSQGQLNQETQYF	TGCGCCAGCAGCCAGGGACAACTGAACCAAGAGACCCAGTACTTC
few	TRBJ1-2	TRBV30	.	CAWSGQVYGYTF	TGTGCCTGGAGTGGACAGGTCTATGGCTACACCTTC
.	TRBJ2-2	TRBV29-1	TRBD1	CSAWTGWAGELFF	TGCAGCGCCTGGACAGGGTGGGCCGGGGAGCTGTTTTTT
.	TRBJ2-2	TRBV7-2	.	CASSLAFDTGELFF	TGTGCCAGCAGCTTAGCGTTCGACACCGGGGAGCTGTTTTTT
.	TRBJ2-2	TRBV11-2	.	CASSSLEGTGELFF	TGTGCCAGCAGCTCTTTAGAGGGCACCGGGGAGCTGTTTTTT
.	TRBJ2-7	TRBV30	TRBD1	CAWSVRTGRPYEQYF	TGTGCCTGGAGTGTCCGGACAGGGCGCCCCTACGAGCAGTACTTC
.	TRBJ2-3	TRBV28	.	CASGSWRGQSTDTQYF	TGTGCCAGCGGTTCATGGCGGGGACAGAGCACAGATACGCAGTATTTT
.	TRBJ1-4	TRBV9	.	CASSVGRGEKLFF	TGTGCCAGCAGCGTAGGGCGGGGGGAAAAACTGTTTTTT
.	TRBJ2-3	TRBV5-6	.	CASSSGDLTQYF	TGTGCCAGCAGCTCAGGGGACCTTACGCAGTATTTT
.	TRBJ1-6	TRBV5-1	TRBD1	CASSLKGQGGSPLHF	TGCGCCAGCAGCTTGAAGGGACAGGGTGGTTCACCCCTCCACTTT
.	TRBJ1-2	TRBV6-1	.	CASSEAEWAGRRF	TGTGCCAGCAGTGAAGCGGAATGGGCAGGTCGGCGATTC
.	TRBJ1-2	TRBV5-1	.	CASSLGGGTHGYTF	TGCGCCAGCAGCTTGGGGGGAGGGACCCACGGCTACACCTTC
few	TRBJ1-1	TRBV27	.	CASSLEAEAFF	TGTGCCAGCAGTTTAGAGGCTGAAGCTTTCTTT
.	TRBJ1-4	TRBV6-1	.	CASSTGDSEKLFF	TGTGCCAGCAGTACGGGAGACAGTGAAAAACTGTTTTTT
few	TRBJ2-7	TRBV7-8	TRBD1	CASGARDRVSYEQYF	TGTGCCAGTGGCGCCCGGGACAGGGTTTCCTACGAGCAGTACTTC
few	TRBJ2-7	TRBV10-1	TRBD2	CASSEYSWERGTYEQYF	TGCGCCAGCAGTGAGTATTCTTGGGAGCGGGGGACCTACGAGCAGTACTTC
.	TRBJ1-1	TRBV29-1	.	CSVEDTPAEAFF	TGCAGCGTTGAAGATACCCCGGCTGAAGCTTTCTTT
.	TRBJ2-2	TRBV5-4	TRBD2	CASSFGGGGELFF	TGTGCCAGCAGCTTCGGGGGGGGCGGGGAGCTGTTTTTT
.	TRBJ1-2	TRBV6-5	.	CASSSRDTRNYGYTF	TGTGCCAGCAGTTCTCGGGACACCCGAAACTATGGCTACACCTTC
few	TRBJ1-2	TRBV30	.	CAWSVLDYNYGYTF	TGTGCCTGGAGTGTACTCGATTACAACTATGGCTACACCTTC
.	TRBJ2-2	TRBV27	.	CASSHGFTGELFF	TGTGCCAGCAGCCACGGGTTCACCGGGGAGCTGTTTTTT
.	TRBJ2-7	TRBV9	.	CASSVAGAAYEQYF	TGTGCCAGCAGCGTAGCAGGGGCTGCCTACGAGCAGTACTTC
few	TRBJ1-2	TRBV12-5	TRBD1	CASGLDPDRPVF	TGTGCTAGTGGTTTGGATCCGGACAGGCCAGTCTTC
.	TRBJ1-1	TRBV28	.	CASRNTVSEAFF	TGTGCCAGCAGAAATACAGTATCCGAAGCTTTCTTT
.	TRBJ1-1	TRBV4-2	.	CASSQEGLGAFF	TGTGCCAGCAGCCAAGAGGGGCTCGGAGCTTTCTTT
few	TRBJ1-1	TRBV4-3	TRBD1	CASSQEGTGTTEAFF	TGCGCCAGCAGCCAAGAAGGGACAGGGACCACTGAAGCTTTCTTT
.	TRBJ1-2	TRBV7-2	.	CASSSAGFGYTF	TGTGCCAGCAGCTCGGCAGGGTTCGGCTACACCTTC
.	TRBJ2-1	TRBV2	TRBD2	CASVTGTTDNEQFF	TGTGCCAGCGTAACCGGGACTACCGACAATGAGCAGTTCTTC
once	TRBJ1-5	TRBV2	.	CASSEWGSNQPQHF	TGTGCCAGCAGTGAGTGGGGCTCCAATCAGCCCCAGCATTTT